The 8 T cell receptor beta chains below were found in one sample sequenced in a study of T cell responses to AZD1222 COVID-19 vaccine (dated by TCRdb to the early 2020s). This sample's time point label indicates: baseline before first vaccination. Library preparation employed the immunoSEQ multiplex PCR assay. TCRdb obtained this table from immuneACCESS and retained in-frame rearrangements with V and J assigned. These tables miss some clones; where compared with another copy, unresolved V genes account for less than half of the shortfall, and the remainder is unexplained. In this sample the table shows approximately 140,000 clones, roughly nine tenths of which occur a single time. About 3.2% of the sample comes from the top ten. The source was peripheral blood, collected on day 0 of AZD1222 vaccination. The receptors were gathered from an adult in good health.

The genes are TRBV28 and TRBJ1-5; D ambiguous. Trimming left V 10 bases short and J 0 bases short, with 19 bases between. This CDR3 spans 16 amino acids. The V gene's germline CDR1 is MDHEN and CDR2 SYDVKM. CDR3 in DNA: TGTGCCATAGAAGATTGGGGAGCCTATAGCAATCAGCCCCAGCATTTT. This gives the protein CAIEDWGAYSNQPQHF. The full variable domain, with the rest looked up from reference TRBV28 and TRBJ1-5, is DVKVTQSSRYLVKRTGEKVFLECVQDMDHENMFWYRQDPGLGLRLIYFSYDVKMKEKGDIPEGYSVSREKKERFSLILESASTNQTSMYLCAIEDWGAYSNQPQHFGDGTRLSIL.

This clone turned up a few times. This chain uses TRBV6-6 with TRBJ2-5, with D possibly matching TRBD2 (6 bases). The CDR3 loop spans 13 amino acids. Trimming cost V 5 bases and J 7 bases, with 14 bases left between them. Germline assignment: CDR1 MNHNY and CDR2 SVGAGI (reference sequence). The CDR3 DNA is TGTGCCAGCAGTCCAATTCTCGGGGGGACCCAGTACTTC. Protein: CASSPILGGTQYF.

V and J are TRBV4-1 and TRBJ1-2; 7 bases match TRBD1. J gave up 3 bases and V 1 base, and 8 bases lay outside the gene matches. Looked up from germline, CDR1 is MGHRA and CDR2 is YSYEKL. The length of the CDR3 is 16 residues. This chain's CDR3 is CASSQGTDRVDYGYTF. The CDR3 DNA follows: TGCGCCAGCAGCCAAGGTACAGACAGGGTAGACTATGGCTACACCTTC.

J is TRBJ2-6 and V is TRBV7-9, with 9 bases that match TRBD1. There are 18 residues in the CDR3. The V gene end was trimmed by 0 bases and the J gene end by 2 bases; junction bases not matched to a gene: 5. Germline lookup yields CDR1 SEHNR and CDR2 FQNEAQ (reference sequence). This CDR3 is CASSLAGQGLPGANVLTF. The DNA of the CDR3 is TGTGCCAGCAGCTTAGCGGGACAGGGCCTCCCTGGGGCCAACGTCCTGACTTTC.

This clone was observed once. For the CDR3, the DNA is TGTGCCATCAGGGGAGTAGGGGATAACTATGGCTACACCTTC. As protein: CAIRGVGDNYGYTF. The genes are TRBV10-3 and TRBJ1-2; D perhaps matches TRBD1 (5 bases). The CDR3 is 14 amino acids. CDR1 is ENHRY, CDR2 SYGVKD, per germline. V lost 6 bases and J 1 base, leaving 12 bases between the germline ends.

Concerning this clone: Within the sample, other DNA sequences also encode this same CDR3. V gene TRBV19 combines with J gene TRBJ2-7; TRBD2 matches at 7 bases. CDR1 and CDR2 (germline): LNHDA, SQIVND (reference sequence). The CDR3 runs 13 residues. J gave up 3 bases and V 3 bases, and 2 bases lay outside the gene matches. The CDR3 sequence is CASSIGGSYEQYF. Here the CDR3 DNA reads TGTGCCAGTAGTATCGGCGGGAGCTACGAGCAGTACTTC.

CDR3 nucleotide sequence: TGTGCCAGCAGCGTAACCGGAACGGGACAGGGGTCCTACGAGCAGTACTTC. Translating gives CASSVTGTGQGSYEQYF. V gene TRBV9 combines with J gene TRBJ2-7; 10 nucleotides align to TRBD1. There are 17 residues in the CDR3. V dropped 1 base and J dropped 1; count of bases not matched to a gene: 8. From germline, CDR1 is SGDLS and CDR2 YYNGEE.

The DNA for the CDR3 is TGCAGCGTTGAAGATACGGGAAACTCCTACAATGAGCAGTTCTTC. Protein sequence: CSVEDTGNSYNEQFF. This chain joins TRBV29-1 and TRBJ2-1; maybe TRBD2 (5 bases). The CDR3 length is 15 residues. V shed 0 bases and J shed 0 bases, with 9 bases lying between them. Germline V gene lookup returns CDR1 SQVTM and CDR2 ANQGSEA.